The TCR beta chain under discussion was sequenced for a study of T cell repertoires in cytomegalovirus infection (dated by TCRdb to about 2019). Study-level background: Peptide stimulations targeted recently identified HLA-C-restricted CMV epitopes, whose presentation resists viral immunomodulation, together with well-studied HLA-B-restricted epitopes. Because public TCR beta signatures pointed to carriage of CMV infection together with the matching HLA type, the HLA type of each donor mattered for the analysis.

The sequencer was an Illumina HiSeq 1500. TCRdb's own reprocessing of the public reads used fastp at Q25 and MiXCR and kept productive beta chains. Every distinct CDR3 protein forms one entry, paired with its most common genes and DNA. Present in this sample are approximately 990,000 distinct CDR3 sequences, approximately 32% of which were seen just once. The ten most abundant clones make up 10% to 15% of the sample. Reading the label with the study, this specimen's treatment or condition is: in vitro stimulation with specific CMV peptide epitopes to enrich CMV-specific T cells. Paper-wide results and their limitations: In both this cohort and an independent cohort of some 350 donors, the cumulative frequency of public TCR beta family members distinguished carriers of CMV infection plus the relevant HLA type. The ex vivo response was dominated by HLA-C-restricted CMV-specific TCR beta clonotypes, which also provided the single most frequent clonotype in two of eight donors.

This clonotype was seen a few times. Its antigen is currently not known. No base qualities exist here, and no much larger clone lies one base off it. Sequencing used cultured CD8+ T cells from PBMCs, obtained from culture after CMV antigen stimulation. The clonotype was recovered from a human donor in good health (CMV status not recorded). Some clones in this sample may be carry-over from other donors' samples.

The CDR3 sequence is CASSLGTSTNEKLFF. The sequence in DNA is TGTGCCAGCAGTCTTGGGACTTCAACTAATGAAAAACTGTTTTTT. This chain joins TRBV6-2 or TRBV6-3 to TRBJ1-4; 5 matching bases give a weak D call of TRBD1. Counted from cysteine to phenylalanine, this CDR3 has 15 amino acids. The read is trimmed to its CDR3 DNA, 45 bases read in frame from base 1. The germline V gene provides CDR1 MNHEY and CDR2 SVGEGT. V is pared back by 5 bases and J by 0 bases, with 10 bases lying between the germline termini.